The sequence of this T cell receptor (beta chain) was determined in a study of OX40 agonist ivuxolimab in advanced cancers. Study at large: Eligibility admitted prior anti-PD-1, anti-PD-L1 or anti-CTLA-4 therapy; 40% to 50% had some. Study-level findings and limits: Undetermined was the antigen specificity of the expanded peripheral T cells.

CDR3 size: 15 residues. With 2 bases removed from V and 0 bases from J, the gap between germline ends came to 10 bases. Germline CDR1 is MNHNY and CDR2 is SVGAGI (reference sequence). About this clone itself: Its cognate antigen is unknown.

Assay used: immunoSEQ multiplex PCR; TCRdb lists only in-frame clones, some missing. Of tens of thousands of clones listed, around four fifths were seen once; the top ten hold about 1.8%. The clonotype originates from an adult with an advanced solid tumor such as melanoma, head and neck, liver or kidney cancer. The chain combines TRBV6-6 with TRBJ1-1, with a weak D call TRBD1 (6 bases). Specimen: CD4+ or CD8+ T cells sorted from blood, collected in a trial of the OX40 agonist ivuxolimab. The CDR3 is CASSYNGGLNTEAFF. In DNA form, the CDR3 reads TGTGCCAGCAGTTACAATGGGGGGCTGAACACTGAAGCTTTCTTT.